This T cell receptor (beta chain) was captured in a study of T-cell reconstitution after alpha-beta-depleted transplantation in children. The study's findings and limits: High day-60 TCRbeta diversity in some patients came from surviving recipient T cells and thymic progenitors. T cells produced anew were the main source of T-cell counts and diversity one year after transplant.

V lost 5 bases to trimming and J lost 6 bases, with 9 bases between them. CDR1 and CDR2 (germline): PRHDT, FYEKMQ (reference sequence). This CDR3 is 12 amino acids long. It was with unique molecular identifiers that the TCRbeta library was prepared. TCRdb re-called the PCR reads through MiXCR, storing one row per CDR3 protein. The sample has about 590,000 distinct CDR3 sequences, roughly 13% seen once; the top ten hold about 2%. There are many counts of this clonotype. Its antigen remains unidentified. The sequence came from a male patient aged 10 to 17 who had a stem cell transplant for acute myeloid leukemia, so the T cells may come from the graft donor. The chain combines TRBV13 with TRBJ2-3; no clear D. This sample comprised PBMCs, mostly from graft donor cells, obtained 360 days after TCRalphabeta/CD19-depleted stem cell transplant. The CDR3 sequence is CASSPSRDTQYF. CDR3 DNA: TGTGCCAGCAGCCCTAGTAGGGATACGCAGTATTTT.